A single sample is the source of the 5 T cell receptor beta chains below, sequenced in a study of control samples from healthy donors and cancer patients. Assay: immunoSEQ multiplex PCR; the TCRdb copy retains only in-frame clones and omits some. The data contain 170,000 or so clones, around nine tenths of them singletons. Input material: blood. These receptors came from a young man in good health.

The V call is TRBV5-4, the J call TRBJ2-2; D gene unclear. Germline CDR1 and CDR2: SGHNT and YYREEE (reference sequence). The V gene lost 1 base and the J gene lost 2 bases, with 6 bases spanning the gap. The CDR3 spans 14 residues. The CDR3: CASSLPGNTGELFF. The CDR3 bases are TGTGCCAGCAGCTTGCCAGGAAACACCGGGGAGCTGTTTTTT.

Turning to this clone: Other DNA sequences from this sample encode an identical CDR3 as well. The chain couples TRBV7-2 to TRBJ1-3, with D uncertain. The CDR3 sequence is 15 residues long. In germline, CDR1 is SGHTA, CDR2 FQGNSA. The ends were cut back, 3 bases at V and 0 bases at J, with 9 bases in the middle. The CDR3: CASSLDGSSGNTIYF. The CDR3 nucleotides are TGTGCCAGCAGCTTGGACGGGAGCTCTGGAAACACCATATATTTT.

The chain is built from TRBV6-5 and TRBJ2-6; D call uncertain. Germline CDR1 reads MNHEY; CDR2 reads SVGAGI. The CDR3 is 15 amino acids. Deletions cut 7 bases from V and 2 bases from J, with 12 bases between. Here the CDR3 DNA reads TGTGCCAGCACCCAGAGAAGCGCTGGGGCCAACGTCCTGACTTTC. Protein sequence: CASTQRSAGANVLTF.

The chain links TRBV28 to TRBJ2-6, with D maybe TRBD1 (6 bases). V lost 7 bases and J lost 0, with 13 bases in between. The CDR3 is 16 residues long. The germline V gene encodes CDR1 MDHEN and CDR2 SYDVKM. CDR3 coding DNA: TGTGCCAGCAATAGGGGGAGAAGCTCTGGGGCCAACGTCCTGACTTTC. Translation: CASNRGRSSGANVLTF. Supplemented by reference TRBV28 and TRBJ2-6, the full variable domain reads DVKVTQSSRYLVKRTGEKVFLECVQDMDHENMFWYRQDPGLGLRLIYFSYDVKMKEKGDIPEGYSVSREKKERFSLILESASTNQTSMYLCASNRGRSSGANVLTFGAGSRLTVL.

The chain is built from TRBV30 and TRBJ1-2; the match to TRBD1 covers 7 bases. The CDR3 sequence is 13 residues long. J was trimmed by 2 bases and V by 5 bases; bases with no gene match: 5. Germline CDR1 and CDR2: GTSNPN and SVGIG (reference sequence). The chain's CDR3 is CAWGEQGNYGYTF. In nucleotides, the CDR3 is TGTGCCTGGGGGGAACAGGGGAACTATGGCTACACCTTC.